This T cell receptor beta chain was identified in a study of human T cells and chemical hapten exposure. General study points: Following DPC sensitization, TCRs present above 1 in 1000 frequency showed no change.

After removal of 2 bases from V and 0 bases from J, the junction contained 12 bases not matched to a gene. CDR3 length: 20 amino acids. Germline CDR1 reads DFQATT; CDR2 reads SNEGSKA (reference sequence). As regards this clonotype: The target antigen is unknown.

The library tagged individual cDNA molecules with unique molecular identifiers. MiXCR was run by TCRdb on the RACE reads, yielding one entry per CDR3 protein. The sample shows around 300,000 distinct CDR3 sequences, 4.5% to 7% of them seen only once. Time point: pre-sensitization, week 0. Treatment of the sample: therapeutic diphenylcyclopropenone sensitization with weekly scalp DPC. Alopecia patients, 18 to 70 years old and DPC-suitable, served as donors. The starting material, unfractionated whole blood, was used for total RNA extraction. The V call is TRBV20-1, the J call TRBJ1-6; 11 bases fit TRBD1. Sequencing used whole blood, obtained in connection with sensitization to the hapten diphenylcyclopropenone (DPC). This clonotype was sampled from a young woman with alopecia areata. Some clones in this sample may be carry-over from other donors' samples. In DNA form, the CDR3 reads TGCAGTGCTAGAATGTGGCCGGGACAGGGGGAATACTCCTATAATTCACCCCTCCACTTT. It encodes CSARMWPGQGEYSYNSPLHF.